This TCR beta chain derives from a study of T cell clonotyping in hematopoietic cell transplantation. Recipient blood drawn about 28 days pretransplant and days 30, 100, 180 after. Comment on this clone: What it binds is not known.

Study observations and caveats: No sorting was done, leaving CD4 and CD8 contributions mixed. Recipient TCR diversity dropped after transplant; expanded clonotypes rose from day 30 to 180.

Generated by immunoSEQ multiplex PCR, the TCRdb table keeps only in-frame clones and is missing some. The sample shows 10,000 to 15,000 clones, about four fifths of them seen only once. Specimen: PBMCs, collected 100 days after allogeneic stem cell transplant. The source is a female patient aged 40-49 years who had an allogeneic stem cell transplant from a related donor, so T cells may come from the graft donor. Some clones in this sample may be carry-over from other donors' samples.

CDR3 nucleotide sequence: TGTGCCAGCAGCTTAGTCCCCACAGGAGGAATAGCTTTCTTT. As protein: CASSLVPTGGIAFF. The rearrangement uses TRBV7-9 and TRBJ1-1; D may be TRBD1 (5 bases). This CDR3 comprises 14 residues. Germline assignment: CDR1 SEHNR and CDR2 FQNEAQ (reference sequence). V lost 1 base and J lost 10, with 16 bases in between.